The entry below gives a single TCR beta chain sequence along with its context. Its specificity is not known. Germline CDR1 reads MGHDK; CDR2 reads SYGVNS. The CDR3 loop spans 16 amino acids. The trim removed 2 bases at V and 6 bases at J, leaving 9 bases unmatched. Using 200 ng DNA, approximately 27,000 T cell genomes, the sorted-subset replicate PCRs were run. Data came from immunoSEQ multiplex PCR; TCRdb stores just in-frame clones and leaves some out. The table lists around 750,000 clones, approximately 79% of them singletons. The sample is drawn from a study of shared clonotypes between healthy human individuals. Study context: Ranging from 18 to 49 in age, donors were a couple of women and a few men.

Overall study findings and caveats: Naive CD4 clonotypes overlapped across a few donors at around 5%.

The source material was memory CD4+ T cells sorted from blood. Subset described: CD45RA-negative fraction. V is TRBV25-1 and J is TRBJ2-3, with 9 bases fitting TRBD1. This clonotype was sampled from a woman between 25 and 40 years old in good health. The CDR3 here is CASSERGTGSWDTQYF. In nucleotides, the CDR3 is TGTGCCAGCAGTGAACGGGGGACAGGGAGCTGGGATACGCAGTATTTT.